These 20 T cell receptor beta chains share one sample of origin, sequenced in a study of T cells in women clearing cervical HPV infection. TCRdb keeps only in-frame clones here, not all; method: immunoSEQ multiplex PCR. Recorded for this sample: tens of thousands of clones. The sequenced material came from blood buffy coat. The receptors come from a woman aged 18-70 years with a cervical HPV16 infection that either progressed to CIN3+ or cleared (not recorded which).

On this clone: The CDR3 extends 3 residues past the end of the read, so its final part is completed from the germline J gene. This chain links TRBV6-2 or TRBV6-3 with TRBJ1-4, with D hard to call. This CDR3 is built from 14 residues. Trimming removed 7 bases from V and 5 bases from J, with 14 bases in between. Germline loops: CDR1 MNHEY, CDR2 SVGEGT. This chain's CDR3 is CASNDGDGNEKLFF. The sequenced CDR3 bases are TGTGCCAGCAACGACGGGGATGGGAATGAAAAA.

With respect to this clone: The CDR3 is cut off 3 residues early in the read; its end comes from the germline J gene. This chain connects TRBV19 to TRBJ1-2; the match to TRBD1 covers 7 bases. The CDR3 covers 13 residues. Germline V gene lookup returns CDR1 LNHDA and CDR2 SQIVND (reference sequence). The CDR3 bases that were read are TGTGCCAGTAAGAGACAGGGAGGATACGAC. It is translated as CASKRQGGYD. The full-length CDR3 reads as CASKRQGGYDYTF.

A remark on this clone: Mismatch with germline at one junction end may stem from a read error. Read sequence stops 3 residues before the CDR3 end, and the germline J gene provides the missing end. Other DNA sequences in this sample translate to the same CDR3. The rearrangement joins TRBV5-1 to TRBJ1-3, with 7 nucleotides matching TRBD1. Germline CDR1 reads SGHRS; CDR2 reads YFSETQ. The CDR3 contains 14 residues. CDR3 DNA (partial): TGCGCCAGCAGCTTACAGGGGACTGGAAACACG. Protein: CASSLQGTGNT. The full-length CDR3 reads as CASSLQGTGNTIYF.

Worth noting for this clone: Coverage ceases 3 residues before the CDR3 finishes, and the germline J gene fills in the end. The chain employs TRBV2 and TRBJ2-2, with D perhaps TRBD2 (6 bases). The CDR3 is 14 residues long. Germline V gives CDR1 SNHLY, CDR2 FYNNEI. The chain's CDR3 is CASSGAGTNEKLFF. The CDR3 DNA, read in part, is TGTGCCAGCAGTGGGGCGGGAACAAATGAAAAG.

Concerning this clone itself: The read ends 3 residues shy of where the CDR3 ends; the end is completed using the germline J gene. V and J are TRBV29-1 and TRBJ2-1, with 10 positions matching TRBD1. Germline-derived CDR1 and CDR2 are SQVTM and ANQGSEA. After removal of 6 bases from V and 7 bases from J, the junction contained 6 bases not matched to a gene. This CDR3 contains 13 residues. The CDR3 sequence: CSVARDRGNEQFF. The part of the CDR3 DNA that was read is TGCAGCGTAGCCCGGGACAGGGGAAATGAG.

Incomplete CDR3 DNA: TGTGCCAGTAGTATGGGACTAGGGGAATTCAATGAC. Translated: CASSMGLGEFND. In full, the CDR3 reads CASSMGLGEFNDYTF. The gene calls are TRBV19 and TRBJ1-2; D may be TRBD1 (5 bases). Read data end 3 residues before the CDR3 end; the end is taken from the germline J gene. This CDR3 is 15 amino acids long. CDR1 LNHDA and CDR2 SQIVND come from the germline V gene (reference sequence).

Regarding this clone: The CDR3 end falls 3 residues outside the read, so it is completed with the germline J gene. V gene TRBV7-2 combines with J gene TRBJ1-2; TRBD1 matches 9 bases. From germline, CDR1 is SGHTA and CDR2 FQGNSA. CDR3 length: 14 residues. This chain's CDR3 is CASSPRTGVWGYTF. The covered CDR3 bases are TGTGCCAGCAGCCCAAGGACAGGGGTATGGGGC.

With regard to this clone: From the germline J gene comes the end of the CDR3, since the read stops 3 residues before it. The genes are TRBV7-9 and TRBJ1-1; TRBD1 aligns across 7 bases. Germline values: CDR1 SEHNR, CDR2 FQNEAQ (reference sequence). There are 14 residues in the CDR3. With 5 bases clipped from V and 0 bases from J, the junction kept 3 bases outside the gene matches. The CDR3 bases that were read are TGTGCCAGCAGCCTGGACAGGTTGAACACTGAA. Its protein product is CASSLDRLNTE. The complete CDR3 sequence is CASSLDRLNTEAFF.

About this clone itself: The read ends 3 residues early relative to the CDR3; the germline J gene fills the gap. The chain has TRBV2 and TRBJ1-1, with D possibly matching TRBD1 (6 bases). The V gene's germline CDR1 is SNHLY and CDR2 FYNNEI. The CDR3 consists of 13 residues. CDR3 bases read: TGTGCCAGCAGTGATAACAGGGCCGGTGGG. Translated: CASSDNRAGG. The full CDR3 reads CASSDNRAGGAFF.

To note about this clone: Coverage ceases 3 residues before the CDR3 finishes, and the germline J gene fills in the end. The chain joins TRBV27 to TRBJ2-5; possible D gene TRBD2, 6 bases. The CDR3 runs 15 residues. Germline V lookup: CDR1 MNHEY, CDR2 SMNVEV (reference sequence). Trimming removed 1 base from V and 1 base from J, with 10 bases in between. CDR3 residues: CASSLLGTLQETQYF. The CDR3 bases that were read are TGTGCCAGCAGTTTATTGGGGACTCTCCAAGAGACC.

Comment on this clone: The read gets to within 3 residues of the CDR3 end, and the germline J gene fills in the rest. The V and J genes are TRBV5-8 and TRBJ2-2, with a possible D match to TRBD2 (5 bases). CDR3 length: 14 amino acids. The germline V gene encodes CDR1 SGHTS and CDR2 YDEGEE. Partial CDR3 DNA: TGTGCCAGCAGCTTGAGCGGATTTAATGAAAAG. Amino acid sequence: CASSLSGFNEK. In full, the CDR3 reads CASSLSGFNEKLFF.

Incomplete CDR3 DNA: TGCAGTGCCCTCGGGGGGGGTCAGCCC. This translates into CSALGGGQP. The whole CDR3 region reads CSALGGGQPQHF. This chain connects TRBV20-1 to TRBJ1-5; tentative D call: TRBD1 (5 bases). The read ends 3 residues before the CDR3 terminus; that terminus is restored from the germline J gene. Germline assignment: CDR1 DFQATT and CDR2 SNEGSKA (reference sequence). CDR3 length: 12 residues. V lost 6 bases and J lost 6, with 12 bases in between.

Details on this clone: The read comes to an end 3 residues before the CDR3 does, leaving the germline J gene to fill in the end. V gene TRBV7-9 combines with J gene TRBJ1-2, with D maybe TRBD1 (5 bases). Germline CDR1 SEHNR, CDR2 FQNEAQ (reference sequence). The CDR3 contains 15 residues. The CDR3 bases that were read are TGTGCCAGCGGACCTCCACCGGGACTAGCCTACGAC. This sequence encodes CASGPPPGLAYD. The whole CDR3 sequence is CASGPPPGLAYDYTF.

For this clone: The read halts 3 residues ahead of the CDR3 end, with the missing end drawn from the germline J gene. The sample has other DNA sequences that encode this CDR3 too. The chain links TRBV7-9 to TRBJ2-3, with unresolved D. The V end lost 1 base, the J end lost 1 base, and 6 bases lay between the germline ends. The germline V gene has CDR1 SEHNR and CDR2 FQNEAQ (reference sequence). The CDR3 consists of 14 residues. The CDR3 spells CASSLVSGTDTQYF. The CDR3 bases that were read are TGTGCCAGCAGCTTAGTGTCTGGCACAGATACG.

The DNA read from the CDR3 is TGCGCCAGCAGCTTGGCAGGGAATGTGGGGTCTGAA. This sequence encodes CASSLAGNVGSE. The whole CDR3 protein is CASSLAGNVGSEAFF. The chain is built from TRBV5-1 and TRBJ1-1, with D possibly TRBD1 on 5 matching bases. The read comes to an end 3 residues before the CDR3 does, leaving the germline J gene to fill in the end. The CDR3 spans 15 residues. Germline assignment: CDR1 SGHRS and CDR2 YFSETQ. Trimming shortened V by 0 bases and J by 6 bases, and 15 bases separated the two germline ends.

Worth noting for this clone: Sequencing ends 3 residues short of the CDR3 end; the germline J gene provides the rest. The J gene is TRBJ1-6, the V gene TRBV5-6, with 10 bases fitting TRBD1. This CDR3 spans 14 amino acids. Germline V lookup: CDR1 SGHDT, CDR2 YYEEEE. After removal of 2 bases from V and 9 bases from J, the junction contained 2 bases not matched to a gene. The CDR3 protein is CASSFRDRGSPLHF. CDR3 DNA, as far as it was read: TGTGCCAGCAGCTTCCGGGACAGGGGTTCACCC. The whole variable domain, filled in from reference TRBV5-6 and TRBJ1-6, reads DAGVTQSPTHLIKTRGQQVTLRCSPKSGHDTVSWYQQALGQGPQFIFQYYEEEERQRGNFPDRFSGHQFPNYSSELNVNALLLGDSALYLCASSFRDRGSPLHFGNGTRLTVT.

With regard to this clone: Read sequence stops 3 residues before the CDR3 end, and the germline J gene provides the missing end. This chain joins TRBV20-1 and TRBJ2-1, with 14 bases that match TRBD2. Germline V gives CDR1 DFQATT, CDR2 SNEGSKA (reference sequence). CDR3 length equals 15 residues. The J segment lost 6 bases and the V segment lost 6 bases, leaving 7 bases of the junction unmatched. The CDR3 region is CSATPGTSGSNEQFF. The CDR3 bases that were read are TGCAGTGCGACCCCCGGGACTAGCGGGAGCAATGAG.

By frequency, this clone is medium-sized. CDR3 residues: CASSLTSGHGGELFF. The DNA read from the CDR3 is TGTGCCAGCAGCTTGACTAGCGGTCATGGGGGGGAG. The chain is built from TRBV7-2 and TRBJ2-2, with TRBD2 matching 9 bases. The CDR3 extends 3 residues past the end of the read, so its final part is completed from the germline J gene. The CDR3 covers 15 residues. V trimming: 3 bases; J trimming: 8 bases; junction bases outside the gene matches: 7. Germline V gives CDR1 SGHTA, CDR2 FQGNSA.

As for this clone: The read comes to an end 3 residues before the CDR3 does, leaving the germline J gene to fill in the end. The V call is TRBV15, the J call TRBJ2-1; 10 bases agree with TRBD1. J gave up 3 bases and V 3 bases, and 11 bases lay outside the gene matches. The CDR3 totals 18 residues. Germline V gene sequence: CDR1 LNHNV, CDR2 YYDKDF (reference sequence). CDR3 protein: CATSRRTGGFDRYNEQFF. The CDR3 DNA, read in part, is TGTGCCACCAGCAGGCGGACAGGGGGGTTCGACCGCTACAATGAG.

About this clone: The CDR3 extends 3 residues past the end of the read, so its final part is completed from the germline J gene. The chain links TRBV18 to TRBJ1-2; D remains unclear. In germline, CDR1 is KGHSH, CDR2 LQKENI. The CDR3 extends over 13 amino acids. CDR3 DNA, as far as it was read: TGTGCCAGCTCACCACGATTAAGCAATGAC. This codes for CASSPRLSND. The full CDR3 is CASSPRLSNDYTF.